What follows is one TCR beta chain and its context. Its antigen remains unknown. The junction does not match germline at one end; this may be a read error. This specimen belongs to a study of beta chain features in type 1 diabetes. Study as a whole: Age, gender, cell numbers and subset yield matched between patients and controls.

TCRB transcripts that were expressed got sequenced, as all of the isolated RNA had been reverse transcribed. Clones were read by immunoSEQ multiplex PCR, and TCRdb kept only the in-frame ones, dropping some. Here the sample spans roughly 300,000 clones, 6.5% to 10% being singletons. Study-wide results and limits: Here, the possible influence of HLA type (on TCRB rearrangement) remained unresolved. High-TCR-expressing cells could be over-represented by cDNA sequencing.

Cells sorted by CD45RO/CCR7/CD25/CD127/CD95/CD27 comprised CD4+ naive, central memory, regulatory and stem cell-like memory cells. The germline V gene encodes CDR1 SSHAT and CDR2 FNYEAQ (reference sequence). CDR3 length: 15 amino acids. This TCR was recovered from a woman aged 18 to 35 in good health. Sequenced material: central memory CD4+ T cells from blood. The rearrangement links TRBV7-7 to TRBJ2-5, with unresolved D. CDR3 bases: TGTGCTAGCAGCTTAGGATCCAGTAATCAAGAGACCCAGTACTTC. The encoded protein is CASSLGSSNQETQYF.